These 23 T cell receptor beta chains came from one sample sequenced in a study of cytomegalovirus exposure and HLA in healthy donors. Amplification used 60 Vbeta primers and 13 Jbeta primers. Libraries were prepared by immunoSEQ multiplex PCR; TCRdb keeps only in-frame clonotypes and omits some of them. The table lists about 160,000 clones, 80% of them singletons. Material for sequencing was PBMCs. Source of these receptors: a human donor in good health.

Details on this clone: The junction shows a germline mismatch at one end, possibly a read error. This chain uses TRBV7-7 with TRBJ2-1, with 9 positions matching TRBD1. CDR3 length: 15 amino acids. Germline V gives CDR1 SSHAT, CDR2 FNYEAQ (reference sequence). CDR3 protein: CASSLGQGTYNEQFF. DNA of the CDR3: TGTGCTAGCAGCTTAGGACAGGGGACATACAATGAGCAGTTCTTC.

This clone has a handful of counts. V is TRBV7-7 and J is TRBJ2-2; a weak D match, TRBD1 (5 bases). The CDR3 totals 15 residues. CDR1 and CDR2 from the germline V gene are SSHAT and FNYEAQ (reference sequence). V lost 2 bases to trimming and J lost 3 bases, with 10 bases between them. The CDR3 coding sequence is TGTGCCAGCAGCTTAAGACAGCAGGACACCGGGGAGCTGTTTTTT. Amino acids: CASSLRQQDTGELFF.

This chain links TRBV18 with TRBJ2-6, with D maybe TRBD2 (6 bases). The germline CDR1 and CDR2 sequences are KGHSH and LQKENI. V was clipped by 3 bases and J by 4 bases, with 10 bases between them. The CDR3 has 15 amino acids. The CDR3 nucleotides read TGTGCCAGCTCACCGGAGGGACCAGGGGCCAACGTCCTGACTTTC. This sequence encodes CASSPEGPGANVLTF.

The chain combines TRBV2 with TRBJ1-2, with 10 bases that match TRBD1. Trimming took 5 bases from V and 1 from J; bases not matched to a gene: 7. This CDR3 comprises 16 residues. Germline V gene lookup returns CDR1 SNHLY and CDR2 FYNNEI. In DNA form, the CDR3 reads TGTGCCAGCAGTAGTGGACAGGGGGGACGTAACTATGGCTACACCTTC. Translating it yields CASSSGQGGRNYGYTF.

The chain combines TRBV6-5 with TRBJ1-2, with 8 bases aligning to TRBD1. Germline V gene data show CDR1 as MNHEY and CDR2 as SVGAGI. Trimming took 6 bases from V and 4 from J; bases not matched to a gene: 7. This CDR3 contains 14 residues. CDR3 protein: CASSPRGRVYGYTF. The CDR3 coding sequence is TGTGCCAGCAGCCCCAGGGGGCGCGTCTATGGCTACACCTTC.

The chain is built from TRBV14 and TRBJ1-5, with TRBD1 identical over 7 bases. CDR3 length: 18 residues. Germline values: CDR1 SGHDN, CDR2 FVKESK. V was pared by 1 base and J by 0 bases, with 9 bases of the junction left unmatched. The CDR3 here is CASSQGAPGQTSNQPQHF. In DNA form, the CDR3 reads TGTGCCAGCAGCCAAGGGGCACCGGGACAGACTAGCAATCAGCCCCAGCATTTT.

This clone appeared a few times. The CDR3 loop is CASSLDRSPTYEQYF. CDR3 nucleotide sequence: TGCGCCAGCAGCTTAGATCGGTCTCCAACCTACGAGCAGTACTTC. V is TRBV5-1 and J is TRBJ2-7, with D unclear. V was trimmed by 2 bases and J by 2 bases, leaving 14 bases between them. The germline V gene has CDR1 SGHRS and CDR2 YFSETQ. The CDR3 runs to 15 residues.

The rearrangement joins TRBV11-3 to TRBJ1-3; TRBD1 agrees at 10 bases. Germline V gene lookup returns CDR1 SGHNT and CDR2 YENEEA. V was pared by 6 bases and J by 4 bases, with 6 bases of the junction left unmatched. The CDR3 is 15 amino acids. The CDR3 DNA follows: TGTGCCAGCAGTTACCGACAGGGGGCCGGAAACACCATATATTTT. It encodes CASSYRQGAGNTIYF.

V usage is TRBV20-1 and J usage is TRBJ1-5, with D unresolved. V lost 1 base and J 15 bases, leaving 7 bases between the germline ends. CDR3 length: 9 amino acids. CDR1 is DFQATT, CDR2 SNEGSKA, per germline (reference sequence). CDR3 DNA sequence: TGCAGTGCTAGAGGAGGAAGGCATTTT. As protein: CSARGGRHF.

The V and J genes are TRBV5-4 and TRBJ2-5; 7 bases fit TRBD1. This CDR3 has 13 amino acids. The germline V gene encodes CDR1 SGHNT and CDR2 YYREEE (reference sequence). The V gene end was trimmed by 5 bases and the J gene end by 2 bases; junction bases not matched to a gene: 3. The CDR3: CASRLGQQETQYF. For the CDR3, the DNA is TGTGCCAGCAGACTGGGACAGCAAGAGACCCAGTACTTC. The variable domain in full, with the rest retrieved from reference TRBV5-4 and TRBJ2-5, is ETGVTQSPTHLIKTRGQQVTLRCSSQSGHNTVSWYQQALGQGPQFIFQYYREEENGRGNFPPRFSGLQFPNYSSELNVNALELDDSALYLCASRLGQQETQYFGPGTRLLVL.

The chain uses TRBV28 and TRBJ1-6, with 7 bases that match TRBD1. With V trimmed by 10 bases and J by 9 bases, 12 bases remained unmatched. CDR3 length: 14 amino acids. Germline values: CDR1 MDHEN, CDR2 SYDVKM. The CDR3 sequence: CATLAGTESSPLHF. The DNA for the CDR3 is TGTGCCACCTTAGCCGGGACAGAATCTTCACCCCTCCACTTT.

This chain uses TRBV5-4 with TRBJ1-1; D might be TRBD1 (5 bases). The V end lost 10 bases, the J end lost 2 bases, and 21 bases lay between the germline ends. The CDR3 sequence is 15 residues long. Germline values: CDR1 SGHNT, CDR2 YYREEE (reference sequence). The CDR3 region has the DNA TGTGCCGGCGGGGCAGGGACCCCTCTTAACACTGAAGCTTTCTTT. Translated: CAGGAGTPLNTEAFF. Filled out from reference TRBV5-4 and TRBJ1-1, the complete variable domain reads ETGVTQSPTHLIKTRGQQVTLRCSSQSGHNTVSWYQQALGQGPQFIFQYYREEENGRGNFPPRFSGLQFPNYSSELNVNALELDDSALYLCAGGAGTPLNTEAFFGQGTRLTVV.

This rearrangement joins TRBV11-2 to TRBJ1-4; D is unresolved. Trimming left V 5 bases short and J 10 bases short, with 8 bases between. This CDR3 contains 11 residues. Germline V gene sequence: CDR1 SGHAT, CDR2 FQNNGV. The CDR3 DNA reads as TGTGCCAGCAGCCAGGAGGGAAAACTGTTTTTT. This translates into CASSQEGKLFF.

This chain joins TRBV11-1 and TRBJ2-1; no definite D call. The CDR3 totals 11 residues. Germline CDR1 reads SGHAT; CDR2 reads FQDESV (reference sequence). Trimming took off 1 base at V and 10 bases at J, with 5 bases between the two ends. The CDR3 coding sequence is TGTGCCAGCAGCTTAGTGCGGGAGCAGTTCTTC. This translates into CASSLVREQFF.

This clone was observed once. The chain links TRBV11-2 to TRBJ1-4, with 10 bases lining up with TRBD1. Germline V gene data show CDR1 as SGHAT and CDR2 as FQNNGV. This CDR3 is 15 amino acids long. The junction had 9 bases not matched to a gene; V was cut back by 1 base and J by 13 bases. CDR3 loop: CASSLVTGGAGGLFF. CDR3 DNA: TGTGCCAGCAGCTTAGTGACAGGGGGCGCGGGGGGACTGTTTTTT.

The chain employs TRBV4-1 and TRBJ1-6; TRBD1 is a possible D gene (5 bases). Trimming took off 1 base at V and 13 bases at J, with 14 bases between the two ends. The CDR3 has 14 amino acids. Germline values: CDR1 MGHRA, CDR2 YSYEKL. The CDR3 spells CASSQAVPGWPLHF. CDR3 in DNA: TGCGCCAGCAGCCAAGCGGTGCCAGGGTGGCCCCTCCACTTT.

The CDR3 sequence: CASRPGQMNTEAFF. The CDR3, as DNA: TGTGCCAGCAGGCCCGGACAGATGAACACTGAAGCTTTCTTT. The chain recombines TRBV5-4 with TRBJ1-1, with D possibly being TRBD1 (6 bases). The CDR3 loop spans 14 amino acids. The V gene's germline CDR1 is SGHNT and CDR2 YYREEE (reference sequence). The V and J ends lost 5 bases and 0 bases respectively, with 11 bases between them.

CDR3 sequence: CASSSGTLRYDEQYF. CDR3 coding DNA: TGTGCCAGTAGTAGCGGGACTCTCCGTTACGACGAGCAGTACTTC. This chain connects TRBV19 to TRBJ2-7; tentative D call: TRBD2 (6 bases). The germline V and J ends were trimmed by 4 bases and 5 bases, with 18 bases remaining between them. CDR1 and CDR2 (germline): LNHDA, SQIVND (reference sequence). This CDR3 is built from 15 residues.

This clone has a single count. The CDR3 sequence is CASSLAGGQTEAFF. CDR3 in DNA: TGTGCCAGCAGCTTAGCGGGGGGGCAGACTGAAGCTTTCTTT. V and J are TRBV7-6 and TRBJ1-1; TRBD1 is a possible D gene (6 bases). The germline V gene encodes CDR1 SGHVS and CDR2 FNYEAQ. The CDR3 has 14 residues. With 0 bases removed from V and 5 bases from J, the gap between germline ends came to 10 bases.

The gene calls are TRBV5-1 and TRBJ1-1; D is perhaps TRBD1 (5 bases). Germline V CDR1 and CDR2: SGHRS, YFSETQ. The germline V and J ends were trimmed by 0 bases and 3 bases, with 12 bases remaining between them. The CDR3 is 15 amino acids. The CDR3 is CASSLGSGGDTEAFF. CDR3 bases: TGCGCCAGCAGCTTGGGGAGCGGGGGGGACACTGAAGCTTTCTTT.

The chain is built from TRBV7-9 and TRBJ2-3; D ambiguous. The germline gives CDR1 SEHNR, CDR2 FQNEAQ (reference sequence). The length of the CDR3 is 14 residues. V lost 5 bases, J lost 4 bases, and 13 bases lay in between. For the CDR3, the DNA is TGTGCCAGCAGCCTATACGGCGGCCCAGATACGCAGTATTTT. The encoded protein is CASSLYGGPDTQYF. Drawing the rest from reference TRBV7-9 and TRBJ2-3, the complete variable domain is DTGVSQNPRHKITKRGQNVTFRCDPISEHNRLYWYRQTLGQGPEFLTYFQNEAQLEKSRLLSDRFSAERPKGSFSTLEIQRTEQGDSAMYLCASSLYGGPDTQYFGPGTRLTVL.

In this sample, this clone turned up once. The rearrangement joins TRBV6-1 to TRBJ2-7; a weak D match, TRBD1 (5 bases). The CDR3 has 14 residues. Germline CDR1 MNHNS, CDR2 SASEGT. Trimming removed 0 bases from V and 7 bases from J, with 13 bases in between. The CDR3, as DNA: TGTGCCAGCAGTGAAGCGCGGACACCTTGGGAGCAGTACTTC. Protein sequence: CASSEARTPWEQYF.

V gene TRBV4-1 combines with J gene TRBJ2-6; D ambiguous. The V gene lost 4 bases and the J gene lost 2 bases, with 12 bases spanning the gap. Germline CDR1 MGHRA, CDR2 YSYEKL. The CDR3 spans 16 residues. The CDR3 loop reads CASSPPLETGANVLTF. In nucleotides, the CDR3 is TGCGCCAGCAGCCCCCCCCTAGAAACTGGGGCCAACGTCCTGACTTTC.